This T cell receptor (beta chain) was sequenced in a study of identical twins. General study results and limits: Out-of-frame alpha sequences shared between twins exhibited an excess of low generation probability. The study found weaker excess twin sharing in beta out-of-frame sequences.

As for this clonotype: The antigen remains unidentified.

The CDR3 runs 14 residues. Trimming cost V 3 bases and J 2 bases, with 12 bases left between them. The germline gives CDR1 DFQATT, CDR2 SNEGSKA (reference sequence). TCRdb reanalysed the 5' RACE reads using MiXCR and keeps one entry per CDR3 protein. The sample yields about 700,000 distinct CDR3 sequences, over 5% seen once. The chain carries TRBV20-1 and TRBJ2-3, with D possibly being TRBD1 (6 bases). The sample consisted of naive T cells sorted from blood. This receptor was obtained from a man younger than 30 in good health. DNA of the CDR3: TGCAGTGCTAGTTCACAGGGTTTCACAGATACGCAGTATTTT. It yields the protein CSASSQGFTDTQYF.